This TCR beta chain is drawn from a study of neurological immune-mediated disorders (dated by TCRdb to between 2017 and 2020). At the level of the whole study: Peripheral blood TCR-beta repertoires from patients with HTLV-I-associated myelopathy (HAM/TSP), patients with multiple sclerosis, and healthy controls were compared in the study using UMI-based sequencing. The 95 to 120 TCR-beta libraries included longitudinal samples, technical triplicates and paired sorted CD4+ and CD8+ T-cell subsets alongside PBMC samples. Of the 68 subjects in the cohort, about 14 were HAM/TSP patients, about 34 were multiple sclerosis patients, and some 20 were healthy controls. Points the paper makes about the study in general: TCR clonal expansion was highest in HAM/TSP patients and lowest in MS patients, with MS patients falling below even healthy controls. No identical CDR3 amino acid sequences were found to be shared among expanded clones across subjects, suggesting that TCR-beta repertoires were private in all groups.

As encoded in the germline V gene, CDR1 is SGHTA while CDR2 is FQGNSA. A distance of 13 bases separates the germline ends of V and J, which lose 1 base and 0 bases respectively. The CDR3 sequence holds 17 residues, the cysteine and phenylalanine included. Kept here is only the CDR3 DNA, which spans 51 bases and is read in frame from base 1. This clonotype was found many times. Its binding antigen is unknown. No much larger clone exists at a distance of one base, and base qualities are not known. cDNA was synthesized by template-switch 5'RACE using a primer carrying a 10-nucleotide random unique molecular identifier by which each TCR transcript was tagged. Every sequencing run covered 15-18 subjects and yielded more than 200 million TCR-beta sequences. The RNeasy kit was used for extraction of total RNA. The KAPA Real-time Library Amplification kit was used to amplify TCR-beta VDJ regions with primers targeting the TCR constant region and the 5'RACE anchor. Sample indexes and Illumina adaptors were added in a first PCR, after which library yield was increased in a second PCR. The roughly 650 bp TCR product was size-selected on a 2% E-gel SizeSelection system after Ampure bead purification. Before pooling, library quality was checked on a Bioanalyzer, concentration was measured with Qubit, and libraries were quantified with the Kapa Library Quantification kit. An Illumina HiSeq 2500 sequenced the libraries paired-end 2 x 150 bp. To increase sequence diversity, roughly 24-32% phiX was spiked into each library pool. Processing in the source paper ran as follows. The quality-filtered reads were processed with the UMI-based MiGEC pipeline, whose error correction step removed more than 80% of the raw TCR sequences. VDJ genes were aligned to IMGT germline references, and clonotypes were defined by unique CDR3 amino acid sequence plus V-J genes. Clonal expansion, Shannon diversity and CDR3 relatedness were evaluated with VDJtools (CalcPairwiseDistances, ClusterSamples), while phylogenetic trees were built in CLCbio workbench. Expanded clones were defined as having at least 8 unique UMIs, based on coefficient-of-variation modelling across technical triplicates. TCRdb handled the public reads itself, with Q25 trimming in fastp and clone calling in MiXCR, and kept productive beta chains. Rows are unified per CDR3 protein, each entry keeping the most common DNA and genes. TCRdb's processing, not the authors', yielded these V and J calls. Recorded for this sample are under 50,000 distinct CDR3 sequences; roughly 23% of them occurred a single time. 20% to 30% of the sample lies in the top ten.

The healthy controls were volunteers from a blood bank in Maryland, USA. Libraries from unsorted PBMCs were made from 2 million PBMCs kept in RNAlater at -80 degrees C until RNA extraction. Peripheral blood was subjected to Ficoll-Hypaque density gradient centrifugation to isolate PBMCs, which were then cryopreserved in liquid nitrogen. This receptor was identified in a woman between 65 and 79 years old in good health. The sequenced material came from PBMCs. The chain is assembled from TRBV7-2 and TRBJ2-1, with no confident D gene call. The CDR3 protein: CASSLGRWASSYNEQFF. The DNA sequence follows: TGTGCCAGCAGCTTAGGAAGGTGGGCCTCCTCCTACAATGAGCAGTTCTTC.